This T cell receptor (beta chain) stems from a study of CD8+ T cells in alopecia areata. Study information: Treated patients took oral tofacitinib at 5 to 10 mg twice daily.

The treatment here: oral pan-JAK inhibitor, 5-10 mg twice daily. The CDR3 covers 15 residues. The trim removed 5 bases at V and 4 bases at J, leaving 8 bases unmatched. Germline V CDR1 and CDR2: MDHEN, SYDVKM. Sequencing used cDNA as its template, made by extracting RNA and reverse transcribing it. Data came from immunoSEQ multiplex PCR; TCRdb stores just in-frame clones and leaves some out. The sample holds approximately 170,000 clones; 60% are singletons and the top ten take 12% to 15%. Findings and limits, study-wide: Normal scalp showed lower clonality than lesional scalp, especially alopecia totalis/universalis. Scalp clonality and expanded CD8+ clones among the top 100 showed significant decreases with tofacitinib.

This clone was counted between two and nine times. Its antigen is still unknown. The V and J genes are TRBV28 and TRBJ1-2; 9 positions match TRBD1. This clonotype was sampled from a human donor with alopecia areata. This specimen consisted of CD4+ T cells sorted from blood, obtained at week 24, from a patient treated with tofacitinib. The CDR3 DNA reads TGTGCCAGCAGTGTAGGGGACAGGGCGGGCTATGGCTACACCTTC. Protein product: CASSVGDRAGYGYTF.